Here is one TCR beta chain with its context. Its antigen is currently unknown. Amplification targeted the TCR beta CDR3 regions, with RNA transcripts as the source material. HTBI primers were employed in first-round RT-PCR, then a second-round multiplex PCR followed. TCRdb reprocessed the multiplex PCR reads with MiXCR, giving one entry per CDR3 protein. The sample includes about 380,000 distinct CDR3 sequences, 15% of them seen just once. The sample originates from a study of Graves' ophthalmopathy and Graves' hyperthyroidism. The study's findings and limits: Prediction of ophthalmopathy progression reached roughly 70% sensitivity and 72.22% specificity. Most expanded clonotypes in thyroid above 0.001 frequency also showed up in blood.

This CDR3 is 16 amino acids long. Germline lookup yields CDR1 SGHNT and CDR2 YYREEE (reference sequence). With 0 bases removed from V and 2 bases from J, the gap between germline ends came to 11 bases. Where ophthalmopathy was absent within 18 months of follow-up, hyperthyroidism was stable. Among the hyperthyroidism patients, all were newly diagnosed, aged 18 to 65, with under 2 months' duration. Sequenced: peripheral blood. The clonotype originates from a woman younger than 35 with stable Graves' hyperthyroidism. The chain has TRBV5-4 and TRBJ2-2; D might be TRBD1 (6 bases). The CDR3 spells CASSLAGTRNTGELFF. In nucleotides, the CDR3 is TGTGCCAGCAGCTTGGCTGGGACACGAAACACCGGGGAGCTGTTTTTT.